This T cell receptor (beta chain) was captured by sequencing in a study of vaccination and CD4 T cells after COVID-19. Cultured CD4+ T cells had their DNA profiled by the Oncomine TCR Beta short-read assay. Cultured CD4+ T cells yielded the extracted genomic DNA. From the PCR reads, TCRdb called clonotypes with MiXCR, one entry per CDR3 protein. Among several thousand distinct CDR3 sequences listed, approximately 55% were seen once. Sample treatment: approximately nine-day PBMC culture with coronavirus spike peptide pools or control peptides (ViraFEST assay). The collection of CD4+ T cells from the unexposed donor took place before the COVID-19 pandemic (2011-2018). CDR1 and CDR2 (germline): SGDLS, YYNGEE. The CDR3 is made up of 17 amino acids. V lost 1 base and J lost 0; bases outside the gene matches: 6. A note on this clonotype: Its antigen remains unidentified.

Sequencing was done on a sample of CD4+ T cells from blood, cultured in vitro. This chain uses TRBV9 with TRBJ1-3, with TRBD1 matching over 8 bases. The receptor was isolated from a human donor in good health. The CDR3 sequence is CASSVYGTGLSGNTIYF. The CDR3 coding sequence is TGTGCCAGCAGCGTATACGGGACAGGTCTCTCTGGAAACACCATATATTTT. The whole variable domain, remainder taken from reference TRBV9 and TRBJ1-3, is DSGVTQTPKHLITATGQRVTLRCSPRSGDLSVYWYQQSLDQGLQFLIQYYNGEERAKGNILERFSAQQFPDLHSELNLSSLELGDSALYFCASSVYGTGLSGNTIYFGEGSWLTVV.